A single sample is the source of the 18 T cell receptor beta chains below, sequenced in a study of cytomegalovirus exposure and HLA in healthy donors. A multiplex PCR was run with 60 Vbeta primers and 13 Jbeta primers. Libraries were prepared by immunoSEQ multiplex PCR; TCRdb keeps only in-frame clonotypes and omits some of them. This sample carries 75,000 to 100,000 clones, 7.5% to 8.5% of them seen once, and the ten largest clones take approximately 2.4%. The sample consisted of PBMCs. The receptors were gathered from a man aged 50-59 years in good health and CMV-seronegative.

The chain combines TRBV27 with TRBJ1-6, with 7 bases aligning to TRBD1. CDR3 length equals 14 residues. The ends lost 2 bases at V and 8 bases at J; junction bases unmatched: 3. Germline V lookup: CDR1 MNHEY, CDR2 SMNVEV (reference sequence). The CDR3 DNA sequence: TGTGCCAGCAGTTTAGAACAGGGGTATTCACCCCTCCACTTT. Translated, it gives CASSLEQGYSPLHF.

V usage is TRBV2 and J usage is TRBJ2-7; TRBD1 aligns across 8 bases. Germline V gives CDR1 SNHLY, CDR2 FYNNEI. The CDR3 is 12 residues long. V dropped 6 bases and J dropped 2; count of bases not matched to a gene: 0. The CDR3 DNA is TGTGCCAGCAGGACAGGGGCCTACGAGCAGTACTTC. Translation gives CASRTGAYEQYF.

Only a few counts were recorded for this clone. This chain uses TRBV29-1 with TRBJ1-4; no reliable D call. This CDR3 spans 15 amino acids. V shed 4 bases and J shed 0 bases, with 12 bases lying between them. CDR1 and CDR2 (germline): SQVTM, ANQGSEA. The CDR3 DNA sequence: TGCAGCGTTGCCAAAGACGGGGCAACTAATGAAAAACTGTTTTTT. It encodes CSVAKDGATNEKLFF.

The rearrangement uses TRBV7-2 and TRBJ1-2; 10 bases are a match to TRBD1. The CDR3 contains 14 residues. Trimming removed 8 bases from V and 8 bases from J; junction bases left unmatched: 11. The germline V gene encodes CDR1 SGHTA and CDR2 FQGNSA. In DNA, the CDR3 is TGTGCCAGCGGAACCGGACAGGGGGTGGGAGGCTACACCTTC. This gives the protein CASGTGQGVGGYTF.

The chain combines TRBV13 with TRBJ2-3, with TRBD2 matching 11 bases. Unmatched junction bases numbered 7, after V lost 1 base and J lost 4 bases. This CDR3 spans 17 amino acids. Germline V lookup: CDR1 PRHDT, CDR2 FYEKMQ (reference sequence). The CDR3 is CASSLVRSGGAPDTQYF. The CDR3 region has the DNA TGTGCCAGCAGCTTAGTTCGTAGCGGGGGGGCCCCAGATACGCAGTATTTT. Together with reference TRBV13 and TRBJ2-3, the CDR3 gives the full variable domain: AAGVIQSPRHLIKEKRETATLKCYPIPRHDTVYWYQQGPGQDPQFLISFYEKMQSDKGSIPDRFSAQQFSDYHSELNMSSLELGDSALYFCASSLVRSGGAPDTQYFGPGTRLTVL.

In DNA form, the CDR3 reads TGTGCCATCCAGACAGGAATGAACACTGAAGCTTTCTTT. Translated, it gives CAIQTGMNTEAFF. The chain is built from TRBV10-3 and TRBJ1-1; D may be TRBD1 (6 bases). Trimming removed 8 bases from V and 0 bases from J, with 10 bases in between. Germline assignment: CDR1 ENHRY and CDR2 SYGVKD. The CDR3 runs to 13 residues.

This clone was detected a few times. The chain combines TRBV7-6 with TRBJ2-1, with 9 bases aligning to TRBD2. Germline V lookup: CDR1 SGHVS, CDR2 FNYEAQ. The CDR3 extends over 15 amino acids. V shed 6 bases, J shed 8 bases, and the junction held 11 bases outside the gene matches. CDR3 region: CASSPSGDPGDEQFF. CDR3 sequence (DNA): TGTGCCAGCAGTCCTAGCGGGGACCCTGGGGATGAGCAGTTCTTC. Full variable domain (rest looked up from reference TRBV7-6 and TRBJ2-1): GAGVSQSPRYKVTKRGQDVALRCDPISGHVSLYWYRQALGQGPEFLTYFNYEAQQDKSGLPNDRFSAERPEGSISTLTIQRTEQRDSAMYRCASSPSGDPGDEQFFGPGTRLTVL.

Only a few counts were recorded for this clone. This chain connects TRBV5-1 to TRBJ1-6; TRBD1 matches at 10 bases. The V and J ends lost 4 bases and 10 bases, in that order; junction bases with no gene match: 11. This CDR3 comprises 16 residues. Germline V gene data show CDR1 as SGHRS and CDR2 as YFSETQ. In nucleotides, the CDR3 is TGCGCCAGCAGCCCAATGACAGGGGGCTTTGAATCACCCCTCCACTTT. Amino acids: CASSPMTGGFESPLHF.

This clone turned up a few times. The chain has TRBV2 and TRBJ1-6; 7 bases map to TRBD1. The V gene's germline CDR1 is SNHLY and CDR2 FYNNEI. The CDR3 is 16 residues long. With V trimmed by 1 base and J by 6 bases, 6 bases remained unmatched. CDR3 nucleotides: TGTGCCAGCAGTGAAGAGGCAGGGGGACTTAATTCACCCCTCCACTTT. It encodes CASSEEAGGLNSPLHF.

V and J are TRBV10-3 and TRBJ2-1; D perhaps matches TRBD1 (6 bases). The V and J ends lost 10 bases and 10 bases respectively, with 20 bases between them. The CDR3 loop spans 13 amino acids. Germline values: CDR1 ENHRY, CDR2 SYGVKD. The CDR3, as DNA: TGTGCCACACTACCACAGGGCTTGCGAGAGCAGTTCTTC. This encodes CATLPQGLREQFF.

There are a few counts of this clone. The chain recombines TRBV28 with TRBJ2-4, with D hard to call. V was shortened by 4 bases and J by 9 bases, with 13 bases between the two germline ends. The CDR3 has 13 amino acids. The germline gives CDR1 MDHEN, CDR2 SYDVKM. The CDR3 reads CASSSGPTGIQYF. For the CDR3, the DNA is TGTGCCAGCAGTTCGGGTCCGACTGGCATTCAGTACTTC.

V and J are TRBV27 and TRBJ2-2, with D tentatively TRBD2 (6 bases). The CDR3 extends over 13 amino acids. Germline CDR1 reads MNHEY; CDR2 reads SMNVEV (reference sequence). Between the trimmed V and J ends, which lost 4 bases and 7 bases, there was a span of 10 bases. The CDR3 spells CASSSYGSGELFF. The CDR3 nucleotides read TGTGCCAGCAGTTCATACGGGAGCGGGGAGCTGTTTTTT.

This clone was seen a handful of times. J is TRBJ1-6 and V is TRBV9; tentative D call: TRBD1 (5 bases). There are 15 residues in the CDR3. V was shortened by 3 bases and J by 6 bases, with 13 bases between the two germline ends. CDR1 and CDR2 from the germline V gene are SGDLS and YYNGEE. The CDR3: CASSAGGQSNSPLHF. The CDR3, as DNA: TGTGCCAGCAGCGCGGGGGGTCAGTCTAATTCACCCCTCCACTTT.

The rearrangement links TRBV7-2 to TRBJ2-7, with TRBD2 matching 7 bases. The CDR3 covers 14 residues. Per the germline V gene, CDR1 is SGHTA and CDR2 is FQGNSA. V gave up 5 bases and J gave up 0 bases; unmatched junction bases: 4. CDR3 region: CASSRSGISYEQYF. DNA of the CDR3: TGTGCCAGCAGCCGAAGCGGGATCTCCTACGAGCAGTACTTC.

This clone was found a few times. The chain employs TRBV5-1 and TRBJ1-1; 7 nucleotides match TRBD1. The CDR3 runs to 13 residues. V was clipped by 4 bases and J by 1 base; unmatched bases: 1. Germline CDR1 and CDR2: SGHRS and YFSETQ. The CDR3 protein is CASSGDRNTEAFF. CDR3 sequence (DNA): TGCGCCAGCAGCGGGGACAGGAACACTGAAGCTTTCTTT. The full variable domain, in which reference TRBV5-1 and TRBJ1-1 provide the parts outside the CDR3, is KAGVTQTPRYLIKTRGQQVTLSCSPISGHRSVSWYQQTPGQGLQFLFEYFSETQRNKGNFPGRFSGRQFSNSRSEMNVSTLELGDSALYLCASSGDRNTEAFFGQGTRLTVV.

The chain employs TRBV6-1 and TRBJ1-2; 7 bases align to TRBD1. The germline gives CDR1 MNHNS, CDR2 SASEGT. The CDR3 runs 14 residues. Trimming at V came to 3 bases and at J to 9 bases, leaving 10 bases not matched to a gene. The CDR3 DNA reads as TGTGCCAGCAGTGAGGGTGAGGGGGCAGAGAGCTACACCTTC. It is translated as CASSEGEGAESYTF.

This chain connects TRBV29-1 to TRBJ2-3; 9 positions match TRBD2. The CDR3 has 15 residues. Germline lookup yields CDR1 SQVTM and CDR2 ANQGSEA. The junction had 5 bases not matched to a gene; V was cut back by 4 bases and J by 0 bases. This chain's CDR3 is CSVGQTSGSTDTQYF. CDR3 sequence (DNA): TGCAGCGTTGGACAGACTAGCGGAAGCACAGATACGCAGTATTTT.

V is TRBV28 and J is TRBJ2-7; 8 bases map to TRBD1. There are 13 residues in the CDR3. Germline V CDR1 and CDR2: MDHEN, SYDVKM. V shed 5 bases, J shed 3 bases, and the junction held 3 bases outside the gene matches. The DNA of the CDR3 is TGTGCCAGCAGTACAGGGGGTCTCTACGAGCAGTACTTC. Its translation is CASSTGGLYEQYF.